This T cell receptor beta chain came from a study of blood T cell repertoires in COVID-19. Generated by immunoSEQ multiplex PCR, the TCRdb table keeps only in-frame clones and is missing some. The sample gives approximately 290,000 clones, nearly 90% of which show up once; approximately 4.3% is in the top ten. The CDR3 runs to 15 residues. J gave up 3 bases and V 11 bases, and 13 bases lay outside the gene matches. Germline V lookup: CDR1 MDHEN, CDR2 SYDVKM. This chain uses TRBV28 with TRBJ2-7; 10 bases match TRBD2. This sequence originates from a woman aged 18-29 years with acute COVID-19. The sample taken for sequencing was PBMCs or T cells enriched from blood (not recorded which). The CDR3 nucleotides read TGTGCCTCAAAAAGGACTAGCGGACTGTTCTACGAGCAGTACTTC. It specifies CASKRTSGLFYEQYF.